A single T cell receptor beta chain is shown here with its context. The antigen remains undetermined. This CDR3 spans 19 amino acids. This specimen comes from a study of OX40 agonist ivuxolimab in advanced cancers. Study-wide background: Partial responses were achieved by three patients, one with hepatocellular carcinoma and two with cutaneous melanoma.

General study findings and limits: Some patients who did not respond also had low normalized T-cell clonal expansion.

Data came from immunoSEQ multiplex PCR; TCRdb stores just in-frame clones and leaves some out. Of some 100,000 clones in the sample, approximately 86% were seen once. The sequence came from an adult with an advanced solid tumor such as melanoma, head and neck, liver or kidney cancer. This specimen was CD4+ or CD8+ T cells sorted from blood, taken in a trial of the OX40 agonist ivuxolimab. The J gene is TRBJ2-1, the V gene TRBV1; TRBD2, the table's D call, was not compared with the DNA. TRBV1 is a pseudogene locus. CDR3 sequence: CTSSQDKMKGLADHNEQFF. The CDR3 bases are TGCACCAGCAGCCAAGATAAGATGAAGGGACTAGCGGACCACAATGAGCAGTTCTTC.